Following are 30 T cell receptor beta chains from one sample sequenced in a study of control samples from healthy donors and cancer patients. Measured with immunoSEQ multiplex PCR; TCRdb has only the in-frame clones, and not every one. The sample shows 50,000 or so clones, approximately 95% of them seen only once. The specimen was blood. These receptors were obtained from a woman between 18 and 29 years old in good health.

The chain combines TRBV29-1 with TRBJ1-1, with a tentative D call TRBD1 (5 bases). V lost 6 bases, J lost 3 bases, and 8 bases lay in between. This CDR3 comprises 11 residues. The germline gives CDR1 SQVTM, CDR2 ANQGSEA. CDR3 sequence (DNA): TGCAGCGTGAGGGGAGACACTGAAGCTTTCTTT. It encodes CSVRGDTEAFF. Looking up the rest from reference TRBV29-1 and TRBJ1-1 gives the full variable domain: SAVISQKPSRDICQRGTSLTIQCQVDSQVTMMFWYRQQPGQSLTLIATANQGSEATYESGFVIDKFPISRPNLTFSTLTVSNMSPEDSSIYLCSVRGDTEAFFGQGTRLTVV.

The chain carries TRBV6-6 and TRBJ1-2, with 11 bases that match TRBD1. This CDR3 is 13 amino acids long. The germline V gene has CDR1 MNHNY and CDR2 SVGAGI (reference sequence). The junction had 6 bases not matched to a gene; V was cut back by 8 bases and J by 7 bases. In DNA form, the CDR3 reads TGTGCCAGCGGAGGACAGGGGGCTCTTGGCTACACCTTC. Amino acids: CASGGQGALGYTF.

This chain links TRBV21-1 with TRBJ1-1. TRBV21-1 has pseudogene status. The CDR3 runs 15 residues. The CDR3 DNA is TGTGCCAGCAGCAAACCCCGGGGGTTGGGCACTGAAGCTTTCTTT. Its translation is CASSKPRGLGTEAFF.

V is TRBV15 and J is TRBJ2-2; D uncertain. Trimming stripped 0 bases from V and 0 bases from J, with 5 bases between. Germline V lookup: CDR1 LNHNV, CDR2 YYDKDF (reference sequence). The CDR3 has 15 amino acids. The CDR3 here is CATSRDLSNTGELFF. DNA of the CDR3: TGTGCCACCAGCAGAGATCTGTCGAACACCGGGGAGCTGTTTTTT.

This rearrangement joins TRBV6-6 to TRBJ2-1; D remains unclear. Deletions cut 0 bases from V and 8 bases from J, with 5 bases between. The CDR3 is 12 amino acids. CDR1 and CDR2 (germline): MNHNY, SVGAGI (reference sequence). This CDR3 reads CASSYSFDEQFF. The CDR3 DNA reads TGTGCCAGCAGTTACTCTTTCGATGAGCAGTTCTTC.

As regards this clone: One end of the junction is discordant with germline, which a read error may explain. This chain uses TRBV10-1 with TRBJ2-7, with TRBD1 identical over 12 bases. The CDR3 has 15 amino acids. Germline lookup yields CDR1 WNHNN and CDR2 SYGVQD (reference sequence). The CDR3 spells CASSGGQGATYGQYF. The CDR3 coding sequence is TGCGCCAGCAGTGGGGGACAGGGGGCGACCTACGGGCAGTACTTC.

This clone was recorded only once. The chain is built from TRBV7-9 and TRBJ2-5; 7 bases fit TRBD1. Losses at the gene ends were 3 bases for V and 2 bases for J; bases not matched to a gene: 9. Germline CDR1 is SEHNR and CDR2 is FQNEAQ (reference sequence). The CDR3 is 16 amino acids. CDR3 bases: TGTGCCAGCAGCTTGGGTATGACAGGGAGTCAAGAGACCCAGTACTTC. The encoded protein is CASSLGMTGSQETQYF.

This chain's CDR3 is CASSQGHDNQPQHF. The DNA for the CDR3 is TGCGCCAGCAGCCAGGGACACGACAATCAGCCCCAGCATTTT. This chain connects TRBV5-1 to TRBJ1-5; TRBD1 might be the D (6 bases). CDR1 and CDR2 (germline): SGHRS, YFSETQ. V dropped 4 bases and J dropped 3 bases, with 11 bases sitting between them. This CDR3 is 14 amino acids long. Looking up the rest from reference TRBV5-1 and TRBJ1-5 gives the full variable domain: KAGVTQTPRYLIKTRGQQVTLSCSPISGHRSVSWYQQTPGQGLQFLFEYFSETQRNKGNFPGRFSGRQFSNSRSEMNVSTLELGDSALYLCASSQGHDNQPQHFGDGTRLSIL.

CDR3 sequence: CASSDTAGGYTF. CDR3 DNA: TGTGCCAGCAGTGATACAGCGGGCGGCTACACCTTC. The V call is TRBV6-1, the J call TRBJ1-2, with no clear D. V lost 3 bases, J lost 8 bases, and 10 bases lay in between. Germline V gene sequence: CDR1 MNHNS, CDR2 SASEGT. This CDR3 is built from 12 residues.

The chain is built from TRBV15 and TRBJ2-2; 9 bases agree with TRBD1. J lost 6 bases, V lost 0 bases, and 14 bases had no gene match. Per the germline V gene, CDR1 is LNHNV and CDR2 is YYDKDF (reference sequence). This CDR3 contains 19 residues. Here the CDR3 DNA reads TGTGCCACCAGCAGAGATCTGACGCGAAGACAGGGGGACTCCGGGGAGCTGTTTTTT. It yields the protein CATSRDLTRRQGDSGELFF.

Notes on this clone: The same CDR3 can be traced to other DNA sequences in this sample. The rearrangement links TRBV6-4 to TRBJ2-3, with TRBD2 matching over 10 bases. The germline gives CDR1 MRHNA, CDR2 SNTAGT. There are 15 residues in the CDR3. V shed 2 bases and J 2 bases; nucleotides not matched to a gene: 1. CDR3 bases: TGTGCCAGCAGTGACAGCGGGGGGGCCACAGATACGCAGTATTTT. Its protein is CASSDSGGATDTQYF.

This rearrangement joins TRBV19 to TRBJ1-2; 8 positions agree with TRBD1. The CDR3 spans 14 residues. Trimming at V came to 2 bases and at J to 7 bases, leaving 6 bases not matched to a gene. Germline lookup yields CDR1 LNHDA and CDR2 SQIVND (reference sequence). The chain's CDR3 is CASSIRTGKLGYTF. Here the CDR3 DNA reads TGTGCCAGTAGTATACGGACAGGGAAGCTTGGCTACACCTTC.

The V gene is TRBV12-3 or TRBV12-4, the J gene TRBJ1-1; D gene ambiguous. The V and J ends lost 2 bases and 1 base respectively, with 5 bases between them. There are 13 residues in the CDR3. The CDR3 nucleotides read TGTGCCAGCAGTTTACGAGGGAACACTGAAGCTTTCTTT. It codes for CASSLRGNTEAFF.

The rearrangement links TRBV6-6 to TRBJ1-5, with TRBD1 identical over 8 bases. This CDR3 has 16 residues. V lost 2 bases to trimming and J lost 5 bases; unmatched junction nucleotides: 8. Looked up from germline, CDR1 is MNHNY and CDR2 is SVGAGI (reference sequence). In DNA, the CDR3 is TGTGCCAGCAGTTACAAAGGACAGGGTGGGTATCAGCCCCAGCATTTT. Translation gives CASSYKGQGGYQPQHF.

This chain links TRBV3-1 (or the pseudogene TRBV3-2) with TRBJ1-5; D is undetermined. Germline CDR1 and CDR2: LGHDT and YNNKEL (reference sequence). The CDR3 has 14 residues. V gave up 4 bases and J gave up 2 bases, with 9 bases separating them. CDR3 DNA sequence: TGTGCCAGCAGCCCCGGGTATGGCAATCAGCCCCAGCATTTT. Protein sequence: CASSPGYGNQPQHF.

To note about this clone: Mismatch with germline at one junction end may stem from a read error. The CDR3 loop reads CASSLGDGSYF. The CDR3 DNA is TGTGCCAGCAGCTTAGGAGACGGCAGCTACTTC. The V gene is TRBV7-9, the J gene TRBJ1-2; D not certain. Germline assignment: CDR1 SEHNR and CDR2 FQNEAQ (reference sequence). The CDR3 spans 11 residues.

The chain couples TRBV7-8 to TRBJ1-6; 9 bases map to TRBD1. This CDR3 is built from 17 residues. V was clipped by 5 bases and J by 6 bases; unmatched bases: 11. Germline CDR1 reads SGHVS; CDR2 reads FQNEAQ. CDR3 coding DNA: TGTGCCAGCAGCCCCGGGACAGGGAGTCCAGTTAATTCACCCCTCCACTTT. This translates into CASSPGTGSPVNSPLHF.

This sequence joins TRBV28 and TRBJ2-3; tentatively, D is TRBD1 (5 bases). The CDR3 has 14 residues. Germline V gene data show CDR1 as MDHEN and CDR2 as SYDVKM. V lost 2 bases and J 10 bases, leaving 16 bases between the germline ends. CDR3 sequence reads: CASSLDAGMGSQYF. CDR3 sequence (DNA): TGTGCCAGCAGTTTAGATGCAGGGATGGGATCGCAGTATTTT.

The CDR3 DNA reads as TGTGCCAGCAGTGAGGCTAGCGGGGGATCCTACGAGCAGTACTTC. Its translation is CASSEASGGSYEQYF. This chain joins TRBV6-4 and TRBJ2-7; TRBD2 matches at 10 bases. The CDR3 consists of 15 residues. Unmatched junction bases numbered 3, after V lost 3 bases and J lost 1 base. In germline, CDR1 is MRHNA, CDR2 SNTAGT.

Notes on this clone: In the same sample, other DNA sequences code for this CDR3. The CDR3 sequence: CASSLTGTTDTQYF. The CDR3 nucleotides are TGTGCCAGCAGCTTAACAGGGACTACAGATACGCAGTATTTT. The V and J genes are TRBV7-9 and TRBJ2-3; D tentatively fits TRBD1 or TRBD2 (6 bases each). The CDR3 spans 14 residues. V lost 2 bases, J lost 3 bases, and 9 bases lay in between. Germline CDR1 SEHNR, CDR2 FQNEAQ (reference sequence).

This clone has a single count. The V and J genes are TRBV20-1 and TRBJ1-1; D ambiguous. The germline CDR1 and CDR2 sequences are DFQATT and SNEGSKA (reference sequence). The CDR3 loop spans 11 amino acids. Trimming left V 5 bases short and J 11 bases short, with 15 bases between. CDR3 in DNA: TGCAGTGCTCTTAGACTGGTACGGGCTTTCTTT. Translating gives CSALRLVRAFF.

The V call is TRBV28, the J call TRBJ2-5; D unclear. In germline, CDR1 is MDHEN, CDR2 SYDVKM. CDR3 length equals 11 residues. Trimming left V 1 base short and J 5 bases short, with 2 bases between. CDR3 coding DNA: TGTGCCAGCAGTTTATTGGAGACCCAGTACTTC. This sequence encodes CASSLLETQYF.

The chain links TRBV11-2 to TRBJ2-2; D perhaps matches TRBD2 (5 bases). The germline gives CDR1 SGHAT, CDR2 FQNNGV. The ends were cut back, 5 bases at V and 0 bases at J, with 10 bases in the middle. This CDR3 has 15 amino acids. The DNA of the CDR3 is TGTGCCAGCAGCGTAGGACTTTCGAACACCGGGGAGCTGTTTTTT. It is translated as CASSVGLSNTGELFF.

This clone was picked up one time. The rearrangement uses TRBV27 and TRBJ1-6, with D perhaps matching TRBD1 (6 bases). Per germline, CDR1 MNHEY and CDR2 SMNVEV (reference sequence). The CDR3 covers 16 residues. V shed 7 bases and J shed 3 bases, with 16 bases lying between them. CDR3 residues: CASTVTGIHYNSPLHF. CDR3 nucleotide sequence: TGTGCCAGCACCGTTACAGGGATCCACTATAATTCACCCCTCCACTTT.

This clone turned up a few times. The genes are TRBV2 and TRBJ2-7; no clear D gene. The V and J ends lost 7 bases and 2 bases respectively, with 12 bases between them. This CDR3 is built from 13 residues. The germline V gene encodes CDR1 SNHLY and CDR2 FYNNEI. The CDR3 DNA reads as TGTGCCAGCAACACCAAGGGCGCCTACGAGCAGTACTTC. Protein product: CASNTKGAYEQYF.

The chain links TRBV6-5 to TRBJ1-4; a possible D gene is TRBD1 (6 bases). The V and J ends lost 2 bases and 2 bases respectively, with 9 bases between them. The CDR3 contains 15 residues. Germline lookup yields CDR1 MNHEY and CDR2 SVGAGI. The CDR3 DNA follows: TGTGCCAGCAGTTACGATCAGGGGACTAATGAAAAACTGTTTTTT. Amino acids: CASSYDQGTNEKLFF.

The V call is TRBV27, the J call TRBJ2-1, with TRBD1 matching over 7 bases. Per the germline V gene, CDR1 is MNHEY and CDR2 is SMNVEV (reference sequence). This CDR3 contains 15 residues. The V segment lost 5 bases and the J segment 7 bases; nucleotides outside the gene matches: 11. CDR3: CASSTGARGFNEQFF. CDR3 coding DNA: TGTGCCAGCAGTACAGGGGCCCGGGGCTTTAATGAGCAGTTCTTC.

This clone was observed once. This chain joins TRBV12-3 or TRBV12-4 and TRBJ2-5; tentative D call: TRBD1 (5 bases). The CDR3 is 13 amino acids. The ends were cut back, 7 bases at V and 5 bases at J, with 14 bases in the middle. CDR3 in amino acids: CASMTWGVETQYF. The CDR3 DNA follows: TGTGCCAGCATGACGTGGGGCGTGGAGACCCAGTACTTC.

This chain joins TRBV19 and TRBJ2-3, with D possibly being TRBD1 or TRBD2 (6 bases each). This CDR3 comprises 17 residues. From germline, CDR1 is LNHDA and CDR2 SQIVND (reference sequence). The V and J ends lost 3 bases and 0 bases respectively, with 16 bases between them. CDR3 coding DNA: TGTGCCAGTAGTATCGGGGGCTGGGATCCTAGCACAGATACGCAGTATTTT. Translating gives CASSIGGWDPSTDTQYF.

The chain employs TRBV5-1 and TRBJ2-1; D remains unclear. The CDR3 contains 14 residues. Germline V CDR1 and CDR2: SGHRS, YFSETQ. Trimming removed 4 bases from V and 4 bases from J, with 12 bases in between. The chain's CDR3 is CASSDEGPYNEQFF. CDR3 nucleotide sequence: TGCGCCAGCAGCGACGAAGGGCCTTACAATGAGCAGTTCTTC.